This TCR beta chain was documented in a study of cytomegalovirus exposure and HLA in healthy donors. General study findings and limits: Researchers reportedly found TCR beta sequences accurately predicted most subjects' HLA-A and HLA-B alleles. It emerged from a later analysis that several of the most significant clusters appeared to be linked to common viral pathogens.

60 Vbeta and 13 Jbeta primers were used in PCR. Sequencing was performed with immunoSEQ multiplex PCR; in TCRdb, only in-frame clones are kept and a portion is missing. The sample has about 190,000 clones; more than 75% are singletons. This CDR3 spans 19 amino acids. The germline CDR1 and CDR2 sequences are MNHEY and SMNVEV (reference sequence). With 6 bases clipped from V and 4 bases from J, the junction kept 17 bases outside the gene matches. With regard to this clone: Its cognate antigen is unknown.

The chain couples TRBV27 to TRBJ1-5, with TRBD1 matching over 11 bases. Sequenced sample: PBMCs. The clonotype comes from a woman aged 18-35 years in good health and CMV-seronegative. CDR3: CASRPIRTGTGGLNQPQHF. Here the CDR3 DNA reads TGTGCCAGCAGACCGATTAGAACCGGGACAGGGGGTTTAAATCAGCCCCAGCATTTT.